These 26 T cell receptor beta chains were sequenced from one sample in a study of T-cell reconstitution after alpha-beta-depleted transplantation in children listed by TCRdb under 2016. The method behind the library was PCR. This sample was sequenced with an Illumina HiSeq 2500. Molecular barcoding was employed in the preparation of TCR libraries, with unique molecular identifiers being used to normalize TCRbeta repertoire quantification. The raw public data were reprocessed by TCRdb itself: fastp quality trimming at Q25, MiXCR clonotype calling, in-frame beta chains only. Rows merge per CDR3 protein into single entries with the most common DNA and genes. This sample lists about 690,000 distinct CDR3 sequences; roughly 15% were detected once. The biggest ten clones account for 1.1% of the sample. This specimen was PBMCs from the stem cell graft donor, taken from the stem cell graft. The receptors were gathered from a human donor who donated a stem cell graft to a child with acute myeloid leukemia.

This clonotype was seen more than once but under ten times. V is TRBV24-1 and J is TRBJ2-2; 8 nucleotides align to TRBD1. The V gene's germline CDR1 is KGHDR and CDR2 SFDVKD. The CDR3 is made up of 16 amino acids. J lost 7 bases, V lost 7 bases, and 13 bases had no gene match. CDR3: CATSSRRGQSGGELFF. The CDR3 DNA follows: TGTGCCACCAGCTCTCGCAGGGGGCAATCGGGCGGGGAGCTGTTTTTT.

The genes are TRBV7-3 and TRBJ2-1; 10 bases line up with TRBD2. This CDR3 comprises 15 residues. Per the germline V gene, CDR1 is SGHTA and CDR2 is FQGTGA. V shed 1 base and J 10 bases; nucleotides not matched to a gene: 7. The CDR3 region has the DNA TGTGCCAGCAGCTTAAAAAGCGGGGGGGCCGGGGAGCAGTTCTTC. Protein: CASSLKSGGAGEQFF.

This clonotype was counted a few times. The chain employs TRBV7-9 and TRBJ1-2; D is undetermined. Trimming stripped 1 base from V and 0 bases from J, with 6 bases between. The CDR3 loop spans 14 amino acids. Germline CDR1 is SEHNR and CDR2 is FQNEAQ (reference sequence). In DNA form, the CDR3 reads TGTGCCAGCAGCTTAGTAGTGTCTAACTATGGCTACACCTTC. The encoded protein is CASSLVVSNYGYTF.

This clonotype was counted at least ten times. The chain recombines TRBV7-2 with TRBJ1-1, with D unresolved. Germline assignment: CDR1 SGHTA and CDR2 FQGNSA. Between the trimmed V and J ends, which lost 5 bases and 5 bases, there was a span of 12 bases. The CDR3 has 13 amino acids. CDR3 protein: CASSTSWGTEAFF. In DNA form, the CDR3 reads TGTGCCAGCAGCACGTCATGGGGTACTGAAGCTTTCTTT.

The rearrangement joins TRBV10-2 to TRBJ2-3, with TRBD1 matching over 10 bases. This CDR3 region has 17 residues. CDR1 and CDR2 from the germline V gene are WSHSY and SAAADI. The trim removed 2 bases at V and 1 base at J, leaving 6 bases unmatched. For the CDR3, the DNA is TGCGCCAGCAGTGAGATTGGGACAGGGGCTGGCACAGATACGCAGTATTTT. Encoded protein: CASSEIGTGAGTDTQYF.

The V call is TRBV20-1, the J call TRBJ2-1, with TRBD2 matching over 8 bases. J gave up 4 bases and V 2 bases, and 10 bases lay outside the gene matches. The CDR3 length is 16 residues. Germline CDR1 is DFQATT and CDR2 is SNEGSKA (reference sequence). CDR3 bases: TGCAGTGCTAGATTTTTGGTAGCGGGGAAATACAATGAGCAGTTCTTC. This encodes CSARFLVAGKYNEQFF.

This clonotype has ten or more counts. This rearrangement joins TRBV20-1 to TRBJ2-1; TRBD2 is a possible D gene (6 bases). Trimming left V 5 bases short and J 2 bases short, with 16 bases between. The germline V gene has CDR1 DFQATT and CDR2 SNEGSKA (reference sequence). The CDR3 loop spans 15 amino acids. The CDR3 protein is CSAGIPGLPYNEQFF. CDR3 nucleotide sequence: TGCAGTGCTGGAATCCCGGGACTTCCCTACAATGAGCAGTTCTTC.

This clonotype has a count of ten or more. This chain uses TRBV5-1 with TRBJ2-2; 9 nucleotides agree with TRBD1. Germline CDR1 is SGHRS and CDR2 is YFSETQ. The CDR3 is 16 amino acids. The junction had 2 bases not matched to a gene; V was cut back by 1 base and J by 1 base. The CDR3 region has the DNA TGCGCCAGCAGCTTGAGGGGACAGGGGAACACCGGGGAGCTGTTTTTT. Protein sequence: CASSLRGQGNTGELFF.

The sample holds a few counts of this clonotype. The CDR3 nucleotides read TGCAGTGCAAATTCTCCCGGACCTCTTGAAGCTTTCTTT. The encoded protein is CSANSPGPLEAFF. This chain links TRBV20-1 with TRBJ1-1; D not resolved. The V end was cut by 6 bases, the J end by 7 bases, with 18 bases between. CDR1 is DFQATT and CDR2 is SNEGSKA in the germline V gene (reference sequence). This CDR3 contains 13 residues.

In this sample, this clonotype turned up many times. The chain recombines TRBV7-2 with TRBJ1-6, with TRBD1 matching over 7 bases. Germline trimming cut 3 bases from V and 9 bases from J; bases unmatched to any gene: 11. This CDR3 is built from 16 residues. Germline values: CDR1 SGHTA, CDR2 FQGNSA. CDR3 nucleotide sequence: TGTGCCAGCAGCTTGTTGACAGGGATCCGGGGTTCACCCCTCCACTTT. It yields the protein CASSLLTGIRGSPLHF. The full variable domain, in which reference TRBV7-2 and TRBJ1-6 provide the parts outside the CDR3, is GAGVSQSPSNKVTEKGKDVELRCDPISGHTALYWYRQSLGQGLEFLIYFQGNSAPDKSGLPSDRFSAERTGGSVSTLTIQRTQQEDSAVYLCASSLLTGIRGSPLHFGNGTRLTVT.

This clonotype was detected many times. The chain recombines TRBV20-1 with TRBJ1-1; D uncertain. The V gene's germline CDR1 is DFQATT and CDR2 SNEGSKA (reference sequence). The CDR3 is made up of 15 amino acids. V lost 4 bases to trimming and J lost 1 base, with 16 bases between them. CDR3 nucleotides: TGCAGTGCTAATACCGCCCCTTGGAGGAACACTGAAGCTTTCTTT. This encodes CSANTAPWRNTEAFF.

This chain connects TRBV20-1 to TRBJ1-2; weak D call: TRBD1 (5 bases). The CDR3 runs to 14 residues. Looked up from germline, CDR1 is DFQATT and CDR2 is SNEGSKA (reference sequence). V shed 3 bases and J shed 4 bases, with 15 bases lying between them. Here the CDR3 reads CSASVTGWGYGYTF. CDR3 bases: TGCAGTGCTAGTGTTACAGGATGGGGCTATGGCTACACCTTC.

The rearrangement links TRBV5-6 to TRBJ1-2; D is unclear. CDR3 length equals 12 residues. Trimming removed 0 bases from V and 7 bases from J, with 7 bases in between. Germline CDR1 SGHDT, CDR2 YYEEEE. Here the CDR3 reads CASSLGGFGYTF. In DNA form, the CDR3 reads TGTGCCAGCAGCTTGGGGGGATTTGGCTACACCTTC.

This clonotype was seen ten or more times. The V and J genes are TRBV12-3 or TRBV12-4 and TRBJ1-6; D remains unclear. The CDR3 is 14 residues long. Trimming left V 7 bases short and J 10 bases short, with 17 bases between. The CDR3 here is CASTRGDIGSPLHF. CDR3 coding DNA: TGTGCCAGCACCCGTGGGGATATTGGCTCACCCCTCCACTTT.

This clonotype occurred a few times. The J gene is TRBJ1-1, the V gene TRBV20-1; 10 bases line up with TRBD1. V lost 5 bases, J lost 6 bases, and 12 bases stayed unmatched. Germline assignment: CDR1 DFQATT and CDR2 SNEGSKA (reference sequence). There are 15 residues in the CDR3. In DNA form, the CDR3 reads TGCAGTGCTCGCGCTACTGGGACAGGGGTCGCTGAAGCTTTCTTT. It translates to CSARATGTGVAEAFF.

The gene calls are TRBV24-1 and TRBJ2-1; D uncertain. V lost 2 bases and J lost 8, with 9 bases in between. The CDR3 has 13 amino acids. CDR1 and CDR2 (germline): KGHDR, SFDVKD. This CDR3 is CATSDSSSYEQFF. Here the CDR3 DNA reads TGTGCCACCAGTGATTCTTCCAGTTATGAGCAGTTCTTC.

This clonotype was counted between two and nine times. The chain links TRBV28 to TRBJ1-5; TRBD1 matches at 9 bases. CDR3 length: 11 amino acids. CDR1 and CDR2 (germline): MDHEN, SYDVKM. Germline trimming cut 6 bases from V and 12 bases from J; bases unmatched to any gene: 3. CDR3 region: CASRRTGVQHF. The CDR3 DNA is TGTGCCAGCAGGCGGACAGGGGTCCAGCATTTT.

This clonotype has at least ten counts. This rearrangement joins TRBV12-3 or TRBV12-4 to TRBJ2-7, with D perhaps being TRBD1 or TRBD2 (5 bases each). The CDR3 spans 14 residues. Deletions cut 5 bases from V and 2 bases from J, with 13 bases between. CDR3 in amino acids: CASSGTNNAYEQYF. The CDR3 DNA is TGTGCCAGCAGTGGGACCAACAACGCCTACGAGCAGTACTTC.

The chain links TRBV10-3 to TRBJ2-2; 8 bases are shared with TRBD1. The CDR3 is 17 amino acids. Germline V gives CDR1 ENHRY, CDR2 SYGVKD. The V and J ends lost 0 bases and 3 bases, in that order; junction bases with no gene match: 6. The CDR3 region is CAISESPGGMYTGELFF. The CDR3 DNA is TGTGCCATCAGTGAGTCGCCAGGGGGCATGTACACCGGGGAGCTGTTTTTT.

This clonotype has a count of ten or more. The chain uses TRBV29-1 and TRBJ2-3, with D uncertain. The CDR3 extends over 16 amino acids. With 1 base removed from V and 6 bases from J, the gap between germline ends came to 20 bases. The V gene's germline CDR1 is SQVTM and CDR2 ANQGSEA. CDR3 sequence reads: CSVEGWGSSLGDTQYF. The CDR3 nucleotides read TGCAGCGTTGAAGGATGGGGATCATCATTGGGCGATACGCAGTATTTT.

This clonotype has a count of ten or more. This chain joins TRBV29-1 and TRBJ2-5; TRBD1 matches 8 bases. V lost 3 bases and J lost 5; bases outside the gene matches: 5. Germline V lookup: CDR1 SQVTM, CDR2 ANQGSEA. The CDR3 contains 13 residues. The CDR3 bases are TGCAGCGTTGACACGGGACAGGTTGAGACCCAGTACTTC. This sequence encodes CSVDTGQVETQYF.

The chain is built from TRBV20-1 and TRBJ2-2; D gene uncertain. Germline V gene data show CDR1 as DFQATT and CDR2 as SNEGSKA (reference sequence). CDR3 length: 13 residues. The V gene lost 3 bases and the J gene lost 2 bases, with 7 bases spanning the gap. CDR3 DNA: TGCAGTGCTAGGTGGTCCAACACCGGGGAGCTGTTTTTT. Its protein is CSARWSNTGELFF.

This clonotype was counted ten times or more. The chain uses TRBV20-1 and TRBJ1-5; TRBD1 aligns across 9 bases. Per the germline V gene, CDR1 is DFQATT and CDR2 is SNEGSKA (reference sequence). CDR3 length: 16 residues. V was clipped by 3 bases and J by 1 base; unmatched bases: 7. CDR3 sequence reads: CSASAQGAVSNQPQHF. DNA for the CDR3: TGCAGTGCTAGCGCACAGGGGGCGGTAAGCAATCAGCCCCAGCATTTT.

This chain uses TRBV5-5 with TRBJ2-1, with 9 bases aligning to TRBD1. From germline, CDR1 is SGHKS and CDR2 YYEKEE (reference sequence). Trimming cost V 4 bases and J 0 bases; bases outside gene matches: 8. The CDR3 sequence is 17 residues long. CDR3 bases: TGTGCCAGCAGCGGTTTCGGACAGGGGATCTCCTACAATGAGCAGTTCTTC. This encodes CASSGFGQGISYNEQFF. Drawing the rest from reference TRBV5-5 and TRBJ2-1, the complete variable domain is DAGVTQSPTHLIKTRGQQVTLRCSPISGHKSVSWYQQVLGQGPQFIFQYYEKEERGRGNFPDRFSARQFPNYSSELNVNALLLGDSALYLCASSGFGQGISYNEQFFGPGTRLTVL.

The chain is built from TRBV4-1 and TRBJ2-1; 13 bases are a match to TRBD2. V was pared by 7 bases and J by 10 bases, with 7 bases of the junction left unmatched. Germline values: CDR1 MGHRA, CDR2 YSYEKL. The CDR3 length is 14 residues. CDR3 in amino acids: CASNGLAGDQEQFF. CDR3 nucleotide sequence: TGCGCCAGCAACGGACTAGCGGGGGACCAGGAGCAGTTCTTC.

This clonotype was counted ten times or more. The gene calls are TRBV20-1 and TRBJ2-5; TRBD2 matches at 11 bases. Losses at the gene ends were 1 base for V and 5 bases for J; bases not matched to a gene: 15. This CDR3 has 18 amino acids. Looked up from germline, CDR1 is DFQATT and CDR2 is SNEGSKA (reference sequence). CDR3 nucleotide sequence: TGCAGTGCTAGAGTTTTCTCGGGACTAGCGGAAGGATACGAGACCCAGTACTTC. Amino acids: CSARVFSGLAEGYETQYF.